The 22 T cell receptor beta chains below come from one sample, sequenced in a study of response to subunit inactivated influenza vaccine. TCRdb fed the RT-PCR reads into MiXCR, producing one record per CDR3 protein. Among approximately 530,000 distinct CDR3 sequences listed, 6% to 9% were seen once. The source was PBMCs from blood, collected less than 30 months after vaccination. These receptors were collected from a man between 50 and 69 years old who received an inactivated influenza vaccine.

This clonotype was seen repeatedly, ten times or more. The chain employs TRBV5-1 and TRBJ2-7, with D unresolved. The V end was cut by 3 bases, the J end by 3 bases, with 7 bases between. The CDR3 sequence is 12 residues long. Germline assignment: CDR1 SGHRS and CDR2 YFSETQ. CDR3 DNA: TGCGCCAGCAGCTCCAACATCTACGAGCAGTACTTC. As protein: CASSSNIYEQYF.

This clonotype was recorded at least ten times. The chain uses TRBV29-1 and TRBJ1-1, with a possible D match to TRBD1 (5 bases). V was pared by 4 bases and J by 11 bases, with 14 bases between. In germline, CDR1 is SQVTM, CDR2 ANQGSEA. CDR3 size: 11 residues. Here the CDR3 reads CSVGRGVNAFF. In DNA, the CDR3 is TGCAGCGTTGGGCGGGGGGTGAATGCTTTCTTT.

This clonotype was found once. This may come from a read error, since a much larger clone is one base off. Here the CDR3 DNA reads TGCAGTGCTATTGGGGGGACTAGCCCCTACAATAAGCAGTTCTTC. Translated: CSAIGGTSPYNKQFF. The V call is TRBV20-1, the J call TRBJ2-1; 9 positions agree with TRBD2. The CDR3 is made up of 15 amino acids. CDR1 is DFQATT and CDR2 is SNEGSKA in the germline V gene (reference sequence).

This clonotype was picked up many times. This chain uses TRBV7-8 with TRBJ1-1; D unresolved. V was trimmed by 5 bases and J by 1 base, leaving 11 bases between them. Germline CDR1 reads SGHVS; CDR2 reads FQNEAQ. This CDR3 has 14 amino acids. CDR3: CASSIGPANTEAFF. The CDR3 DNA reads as TGTGCCAGCAGCATCGGACCTGCGAACACTGAAGCTTTCTTT.

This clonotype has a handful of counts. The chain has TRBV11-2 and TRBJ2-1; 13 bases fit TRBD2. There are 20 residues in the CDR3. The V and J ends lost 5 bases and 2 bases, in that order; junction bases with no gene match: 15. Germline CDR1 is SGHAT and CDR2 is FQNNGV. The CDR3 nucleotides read TGTGCCAGCAGCGGACCCCACCTTTGGACTAGCGGGAGTACCTACAATGAGCAGTTCTTC. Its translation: CASSGPHLWTSGSTYNEQFF.

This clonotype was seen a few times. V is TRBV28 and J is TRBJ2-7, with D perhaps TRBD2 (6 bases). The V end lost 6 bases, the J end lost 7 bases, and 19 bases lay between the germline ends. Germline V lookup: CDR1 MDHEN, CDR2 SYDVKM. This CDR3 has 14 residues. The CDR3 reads CASSRRSGSHEQYF. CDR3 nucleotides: TGTGCCAGCAGCCGTAGATCCGGGAGCCATGAGCAGTACTTC.

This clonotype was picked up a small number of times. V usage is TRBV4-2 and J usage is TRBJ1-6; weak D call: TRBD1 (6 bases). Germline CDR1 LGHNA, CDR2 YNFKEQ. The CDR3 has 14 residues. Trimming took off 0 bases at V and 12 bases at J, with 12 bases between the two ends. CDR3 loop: CASSQEGTFRPLHF. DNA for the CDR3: TGTGCCAGCAGCCAAGAGGGGACATTCCGACCCCTCCACTTT.

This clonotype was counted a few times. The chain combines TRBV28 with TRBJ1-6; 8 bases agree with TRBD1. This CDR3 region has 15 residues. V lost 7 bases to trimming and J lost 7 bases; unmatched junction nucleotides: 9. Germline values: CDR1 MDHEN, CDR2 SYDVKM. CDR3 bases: TGTGCCAGCATCCGGCAGGGGGCCAACAATTCACCCCTCCACTTT. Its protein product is CASIRQGANNSPLHF.

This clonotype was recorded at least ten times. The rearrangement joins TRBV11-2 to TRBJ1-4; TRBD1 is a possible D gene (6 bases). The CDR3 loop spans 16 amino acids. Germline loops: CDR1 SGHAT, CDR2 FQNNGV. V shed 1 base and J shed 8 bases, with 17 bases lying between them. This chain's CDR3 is CASSLASAGAGEKLFF. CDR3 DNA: TGTGCCAGCAGCTTAGCAAGCGCGGGGGCAGGGGAAAAACTGTTTTTT.

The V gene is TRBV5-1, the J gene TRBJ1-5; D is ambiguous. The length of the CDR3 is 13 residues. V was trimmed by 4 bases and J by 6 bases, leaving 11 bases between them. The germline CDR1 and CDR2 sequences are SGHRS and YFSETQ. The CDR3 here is CASSPGEGQPQHF. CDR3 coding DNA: TGCGCCAGCAGCCCTGGGGAGGGTCAGCCCCAGCATTTT.

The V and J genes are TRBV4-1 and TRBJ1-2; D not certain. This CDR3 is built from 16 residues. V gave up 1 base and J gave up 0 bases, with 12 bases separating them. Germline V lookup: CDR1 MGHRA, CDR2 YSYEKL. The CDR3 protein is CASSQAGSVANYGYTF. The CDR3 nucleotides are TGCGCCAGCAGCCAAGCCGGCAGCGTAGCTAACTATGGCTACACCTTC.

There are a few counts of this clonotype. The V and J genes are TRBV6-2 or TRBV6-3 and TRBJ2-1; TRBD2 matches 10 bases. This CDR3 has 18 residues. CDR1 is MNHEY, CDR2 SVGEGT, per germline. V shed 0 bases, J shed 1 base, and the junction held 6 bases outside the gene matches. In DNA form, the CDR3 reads TGTGCCAGCAGTTACTCGATTCTAGCGGGGGAGTCCTACAATGAGCAGTTCTTC. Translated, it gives CASSYSILAGESYNEQFF.

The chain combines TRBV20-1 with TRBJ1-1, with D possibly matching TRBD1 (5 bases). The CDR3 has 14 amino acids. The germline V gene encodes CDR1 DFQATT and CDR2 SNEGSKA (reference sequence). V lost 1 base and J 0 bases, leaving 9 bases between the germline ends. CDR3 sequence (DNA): TGCAGTGCTAGAGGGGGCTCGTTGAACACTGAAGCTTTCTTT. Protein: CSARGGSLNTEAFF.

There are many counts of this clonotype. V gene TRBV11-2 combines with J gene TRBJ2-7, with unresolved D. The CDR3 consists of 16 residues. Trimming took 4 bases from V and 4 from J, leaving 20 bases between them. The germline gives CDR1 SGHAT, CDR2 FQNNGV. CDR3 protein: CASSSIRAKIRYEQYF. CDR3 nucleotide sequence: TGTGCCAGCAGCTCAATCCGGGCCAAAATCCGTTACGAGCAGTACTTC.

The CDR3 loop is CASSQEGQGLSYEQYF. The DNA for the CDR3 is TGTGCCAGCAGCCAAGAAGGACAGGGTCTCTCCTACGAGCAGTACTTC. The rearrangement uses TRBV4-2 and TRBJ2-7; 8 nucleotides align to TRBD1. This CDR3 contains 16 residues. J gave up 0 bases and V 0 bases, and 4 bases lay outside the gene matches. Germline V gene lookup returns CDR1 LGHNA and CDR2 YNFKEQ.

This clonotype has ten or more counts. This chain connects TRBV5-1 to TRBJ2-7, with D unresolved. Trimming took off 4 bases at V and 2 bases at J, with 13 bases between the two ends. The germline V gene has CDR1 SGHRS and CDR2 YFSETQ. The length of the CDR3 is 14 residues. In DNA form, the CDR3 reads TGCGCCAGCAGCGATCCCAGTTCCACCTACGAGCAGTACTTC. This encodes CASSDPSSTYEQYF.

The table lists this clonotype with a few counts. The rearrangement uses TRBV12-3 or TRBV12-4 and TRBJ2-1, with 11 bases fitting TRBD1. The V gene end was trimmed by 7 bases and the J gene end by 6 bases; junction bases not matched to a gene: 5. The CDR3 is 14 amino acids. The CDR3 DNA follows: TGTGCCAGCAAACAGGGGACAGGGGGCAATGAGCAGTTCTTC. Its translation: CASKQGTGGNEQFF.

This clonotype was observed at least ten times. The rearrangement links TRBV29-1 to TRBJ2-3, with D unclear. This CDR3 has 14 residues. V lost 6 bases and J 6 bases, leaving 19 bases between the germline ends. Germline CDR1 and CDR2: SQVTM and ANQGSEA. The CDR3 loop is CSVQLGQPGDTQYF. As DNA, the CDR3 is TGCAGCGTGCAACTGGGCCAACCCGGGGATACGCAGTATTTT.

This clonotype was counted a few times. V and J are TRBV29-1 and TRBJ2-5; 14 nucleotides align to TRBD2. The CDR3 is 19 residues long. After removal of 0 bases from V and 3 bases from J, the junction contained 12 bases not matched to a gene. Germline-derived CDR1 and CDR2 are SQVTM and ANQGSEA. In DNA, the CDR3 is TGCAGCGTTGAAGATCGAGGGGATAAGGGACTAGCGGGAGAAGAGACCCAGTACTTC. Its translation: CSVEDRGDKGLAGEETQYF.

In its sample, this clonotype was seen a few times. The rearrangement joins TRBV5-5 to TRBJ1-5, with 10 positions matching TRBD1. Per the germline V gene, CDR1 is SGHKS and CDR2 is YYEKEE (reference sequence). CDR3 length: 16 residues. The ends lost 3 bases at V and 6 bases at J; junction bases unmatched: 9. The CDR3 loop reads CASSSSGQGRRQPQHF. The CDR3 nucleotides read TGTGCCAGCAGCTCCTCGGGACAGGGGCGCCGTCAGCCCCAGCATTTT.

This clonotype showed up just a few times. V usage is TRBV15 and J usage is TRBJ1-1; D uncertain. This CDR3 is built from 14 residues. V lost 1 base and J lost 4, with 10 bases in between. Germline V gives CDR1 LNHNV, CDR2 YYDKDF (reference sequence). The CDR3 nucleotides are TGTGCCACCAGCAGAGCAGGCACGGGCACTGAAGCTTTCTTT. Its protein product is CATSRAGTGTEAFF.

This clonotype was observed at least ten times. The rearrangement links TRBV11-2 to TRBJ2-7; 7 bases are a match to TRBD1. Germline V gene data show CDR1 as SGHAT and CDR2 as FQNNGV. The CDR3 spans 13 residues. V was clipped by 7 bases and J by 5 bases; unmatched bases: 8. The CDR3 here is CASTVLGTDEQYF. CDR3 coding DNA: TGTGCCAGCACCGTACTAGGGACAGACGAGCAGTACTTC. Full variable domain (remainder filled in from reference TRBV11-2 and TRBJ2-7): EAGVAQSPRYKIIEKRQSVAFWCNPISGHATLYWYQQILGQGPKLLIQFQNNGVVDDSQLPKDRFSAERLKGVDSTLKIQPAKLEDSAVYLCASTVLGTDEQYFGPGTRLTVT.